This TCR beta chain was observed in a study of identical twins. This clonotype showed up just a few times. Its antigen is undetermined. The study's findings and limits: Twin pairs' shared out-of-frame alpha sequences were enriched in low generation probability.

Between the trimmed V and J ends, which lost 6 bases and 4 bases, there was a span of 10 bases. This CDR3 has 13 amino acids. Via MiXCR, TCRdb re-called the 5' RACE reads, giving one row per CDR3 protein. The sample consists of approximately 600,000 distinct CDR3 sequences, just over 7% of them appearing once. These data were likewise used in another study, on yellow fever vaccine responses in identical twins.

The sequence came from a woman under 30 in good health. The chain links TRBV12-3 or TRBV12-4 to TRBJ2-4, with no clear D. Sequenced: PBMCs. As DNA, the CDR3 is TGTGCCAGCAGGGTGCAGCTAAAAAACATTCAGTACTTC. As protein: CASRVQLKNIQYF.